This TCR beta chain was sequenced for a study of blood T cell repertoires in COVID-19. The overall study: From T cells, B-cell-depleted T cells, or PBMCs came the material, which was cDNA or gDNA.

The CDR3 runs 13 residues. With 0 bases removed from V and 4 bases from J, the gap between germline ends came to 5 bases. Germline assignment: CDR1 SGHRS and CDR2 YFSETQ. In the authors' workflow: Amplification from reference gene primers served as the basis for estimated nucleated cell counts. Method: immunoSEQ multiplex PCR; TCRdb's copy keeps in-frame clones and lacks some. V and J calls and clone size are given by that table; D and trimming were obtained from the DNA. This sample has more than 25,000 clones, with 85% to 90% found just once. The chain carries TRBV5-1 and TRBJ1-5; D gene ambiguous. The specimen sequenced was peripheral blood. The receptor's source is a man in his sixties with acute or convalescent COVID-19. DNA for the CDR3: TGCGCCAGCAGCTTGGAAGCTAATCAGCCCCAGCATTTT. Translated, it gives CASSLEANQPQHF. Complete variable domain (other parts from reference TRBV5-1 and TRBJ1-5): KAGVTQTPRYLIKTRGQQVTLSCSPISGHRSVSWYQQTPGQGLQFLFEYFSETQRNKGNFPGRFSGRQFSNSRSEMNVSTLELGDSALYLCASSLEANQPQHFGDGTRLSIL.